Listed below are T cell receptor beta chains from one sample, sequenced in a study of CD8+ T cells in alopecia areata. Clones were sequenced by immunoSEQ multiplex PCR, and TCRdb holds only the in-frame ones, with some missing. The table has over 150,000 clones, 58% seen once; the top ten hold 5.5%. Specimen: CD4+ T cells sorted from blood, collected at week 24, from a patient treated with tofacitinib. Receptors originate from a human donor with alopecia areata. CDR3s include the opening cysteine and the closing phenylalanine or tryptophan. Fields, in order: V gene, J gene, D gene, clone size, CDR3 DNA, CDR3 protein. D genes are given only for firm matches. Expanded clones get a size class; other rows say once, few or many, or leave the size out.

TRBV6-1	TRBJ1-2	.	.	TGTGCCAGCGGTCGGGGACCTTATGGCTACACCTTC	CASGRGPYGYTF
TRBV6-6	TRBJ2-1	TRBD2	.	TGTGCCAGCAGTCACCCGGGACTAGCGATCTCCGAGCAGTTCTTC	CASSHPGLAISEQFF
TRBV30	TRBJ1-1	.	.	TGTGCCTGGAGTCAAGGACAGAACACTGAAGCTTTCTTT	CAWSQGQNTEAFF
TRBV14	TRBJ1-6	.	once	TGTGCCAGCAGCCCGCTGGGGAAGGGCCAAGGTTCACCCCTCCACTTT	CASSPLGKGQGSPLHF
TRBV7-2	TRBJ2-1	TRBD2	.	TGTGCCAGCAGCCTCACTAGCGGGAGTAGCTATGAGCAGTTCTTC	CASSLTSGSSYEQFF
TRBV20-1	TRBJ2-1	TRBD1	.	TGCAGTGTAGACAGGGCCAATGAGCAGTTCTTC	CSVDRANEQFF
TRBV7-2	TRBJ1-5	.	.	TGTGCCAGCAGCTTAGTGCCGGGCCCCAATCAGCCCCAGCATTTT	CASSLVPGPNQPQHF
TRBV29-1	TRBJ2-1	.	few	TGCAGCGTTAGCTCCTACAATGAGCAGTTCTTC	CSVSSYNEQFF
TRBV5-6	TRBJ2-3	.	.	TGTGCCAGCAGCTTTGGTTCAGGGCCAAGCACAGATACGCAGTATTTT	CASSFGSGPSTDTQYF
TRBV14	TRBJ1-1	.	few	TGTGCCAGCAGCGCGGGCCTTCGAGACACTGAAGCTTTCTTT	CASSAGLRDTEAFF
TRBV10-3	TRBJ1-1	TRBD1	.	TGTGCCACTGGGGACAGGGGCATGAACACTGAAGCTTTCTTT	CATGDRGMNTEAFF
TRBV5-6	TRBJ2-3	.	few	TGTGCCAGCAGCTTGAACGGCGGGAACACAGATACGCAGTATTTT	CASSLNGGNTDTQYF
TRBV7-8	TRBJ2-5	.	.	TGTGCCAGCAGCTTATTAGGGTCCCAACAAGAGACCCAGTACTTC	CASSLLGSQQETQYF
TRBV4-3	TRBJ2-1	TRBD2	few	TGCGCCAGCAGCCAGGAAGCGGGGTATTCTGGTGAGCAGTTCTTC	CASSQEAGYSGEQFF
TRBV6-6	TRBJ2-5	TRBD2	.	TGTGCCAGCAGTTACGGGACTAGGGACGAGACCCAGTACTTC	CASSYGTRDETQYF
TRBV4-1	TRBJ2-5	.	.	TGCGCCAGCAGAAGCTCCCCCAGGGAGGAGACCCAGTACTTC	CASRSSPREETQYF
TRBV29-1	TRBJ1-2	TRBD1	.	TGCAGCGTTGAAAGGGACAGGTACTATGGCTACACCTTC	CSVERDRYYGYTF
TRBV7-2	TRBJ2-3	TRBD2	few	TGTGCCAGCAGCCGACTAGCGGGACGCACAGATACGCAGTATTTT	CASSRLAGRTDTQYF
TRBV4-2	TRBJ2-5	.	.	TGTGCCAGCAGCCAAGTAAATGGGGAGAGCCAGTACTTC	CASSQVNGESQYF
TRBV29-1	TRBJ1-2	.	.	TGCAGCGTGAACCGGGGCTTTGGCTACACCTTC	CSVNRGFGYTF
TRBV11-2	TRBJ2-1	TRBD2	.	TGTGCCAGCAGTGCCGCGTCTAGCGGGGCCTACAATGAGCAGTTCTTC	CASSAASSGAYNEQFF
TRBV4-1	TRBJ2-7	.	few	TGCGCCAGCAGCCAAGATCCCTTAAGACAGCCCGATACCTACGAGCAGTACTTC	CASSQDPLRQPDTYEQYF
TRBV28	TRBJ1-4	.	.	TGTGCCAGCAGTGGAACGGGACTTAGTGGGGAAAAACTGTTTTTT	CASSGTGLSGEKLFF
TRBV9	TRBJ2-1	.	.	TGTGCCAGCAGCGACCGGGGCGGGGAGCGGTACAATGAGCAGTTCTTC	CASSDRGGERYNEQFF